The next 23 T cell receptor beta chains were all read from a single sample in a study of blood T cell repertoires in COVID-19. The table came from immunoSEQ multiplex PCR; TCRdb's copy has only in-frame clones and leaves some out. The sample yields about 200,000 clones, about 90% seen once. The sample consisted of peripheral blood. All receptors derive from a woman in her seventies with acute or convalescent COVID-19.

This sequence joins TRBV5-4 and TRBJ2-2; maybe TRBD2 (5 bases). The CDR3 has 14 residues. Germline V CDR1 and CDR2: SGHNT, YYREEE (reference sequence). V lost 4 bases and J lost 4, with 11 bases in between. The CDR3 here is CASSTTRATGELFF. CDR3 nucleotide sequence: TGTGCCAGCAGCACCACTAGAGCCACCGGGGAGCTGTTTTTT.

The CDR3 region is CSARVGVEQYF. The CDR3 DNA reads TGCAGTGCTAGAGTAGGGGTTGAGCAGTACTTC. The chain has TRBV20-1 and TRBJ2-7; tentative D call: TRBD1 (5 bases). The ends were cut back, 1 base at V and 7 bases at J, with 8 bases in the middle. Per germline, CDR1 DFQATT and CDR2 SNEGSKA (reference sequence). CDR3 length: 11 residues.

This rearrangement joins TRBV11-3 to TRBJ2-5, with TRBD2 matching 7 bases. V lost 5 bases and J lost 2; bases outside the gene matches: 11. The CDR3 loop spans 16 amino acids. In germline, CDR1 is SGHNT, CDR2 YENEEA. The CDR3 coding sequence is TGTGCCAGCAGCGACCCCCGGGAGCGGGGTCAAGAGACCCAGTACTTC. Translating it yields CASSDPRERGQETQYF.

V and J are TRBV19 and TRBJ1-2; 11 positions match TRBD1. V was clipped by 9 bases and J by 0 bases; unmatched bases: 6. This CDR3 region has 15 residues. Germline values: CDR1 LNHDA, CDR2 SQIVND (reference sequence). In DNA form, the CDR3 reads TGTGCCAGCCGGGACAGGGGGTCAGCTAACTATGGCTACACCTTC. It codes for CASRDRGSANYGYTF.

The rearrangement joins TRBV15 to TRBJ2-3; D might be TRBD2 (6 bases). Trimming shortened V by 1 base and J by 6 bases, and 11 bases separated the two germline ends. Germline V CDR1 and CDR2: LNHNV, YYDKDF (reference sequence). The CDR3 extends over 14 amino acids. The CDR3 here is CATSRALGRDTQYF. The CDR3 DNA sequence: TGTGCCACCAGCAGAGCGCTTGGGAGGGATACGCAGTATTTT.

CDR3 DNA sequence: TGTGCCAGCAGCCCCTACTCCCAAATTCACACTGAAGCTTTCTTT. Translation: CASSPYSQIHTEAFF. The chain employs TRBV7-9 and TRBJ1-1, with D uncertain. With 5 bases removed from V and 3 bases from J, the gap between germline ends came to 16 bases. The CDR3 spans 15 residues. CDR1 is SEHNR and CDR2 is FQNEAQ in the germline V gene (reference sequence).

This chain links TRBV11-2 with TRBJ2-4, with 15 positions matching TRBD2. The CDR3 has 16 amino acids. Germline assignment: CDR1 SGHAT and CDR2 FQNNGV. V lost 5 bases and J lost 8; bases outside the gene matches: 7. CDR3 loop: CASSRTSGRGTDIQYF. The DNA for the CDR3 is TGTGCCAGCAGCCGGACTAGCGGGAGGGGGACGGACATTCAGTACTTC.

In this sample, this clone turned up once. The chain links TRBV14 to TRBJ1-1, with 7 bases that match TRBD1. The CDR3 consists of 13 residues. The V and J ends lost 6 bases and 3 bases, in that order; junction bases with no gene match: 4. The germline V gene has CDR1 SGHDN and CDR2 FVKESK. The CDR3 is CASSLQGYTEAFF. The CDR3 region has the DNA TGTGCCAGCAGTCTACAGGGGTACACTGAAGCTTTCTTT.

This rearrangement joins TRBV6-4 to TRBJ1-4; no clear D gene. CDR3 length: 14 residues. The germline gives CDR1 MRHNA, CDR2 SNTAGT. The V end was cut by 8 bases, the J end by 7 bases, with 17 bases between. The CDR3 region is CASLESRVCEKLFF. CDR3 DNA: TGTGCCAGCCTTGAGTCGAGGGTATGTGAAAAACTGTTTTTT.

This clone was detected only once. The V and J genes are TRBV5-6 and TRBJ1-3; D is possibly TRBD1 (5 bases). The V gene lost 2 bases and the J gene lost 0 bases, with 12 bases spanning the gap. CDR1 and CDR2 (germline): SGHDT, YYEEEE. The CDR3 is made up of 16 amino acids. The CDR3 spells CASSLRGLYSGNTIYF. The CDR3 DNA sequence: TGTGCCAGCAGCTTAAGGGGTCTTTACTCTGGAAACACCATATATTTT.

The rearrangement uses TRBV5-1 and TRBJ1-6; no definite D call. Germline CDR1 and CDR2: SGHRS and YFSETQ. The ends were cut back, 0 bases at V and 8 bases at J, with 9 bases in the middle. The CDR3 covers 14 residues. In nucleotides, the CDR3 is TGCGCCAGCAGCTTGGCCCAGGTCCATTCACCCCTCCACTTT. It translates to CASSLAQVHSPLHF.

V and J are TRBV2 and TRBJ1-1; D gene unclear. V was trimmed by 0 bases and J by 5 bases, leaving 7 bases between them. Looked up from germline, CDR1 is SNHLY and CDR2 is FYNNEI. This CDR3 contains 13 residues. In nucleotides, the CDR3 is TGTGCCAGCAGTGAAGCGCATCGGACTGAAGCTTTCTTT. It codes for CASSEAHRTEAFF.

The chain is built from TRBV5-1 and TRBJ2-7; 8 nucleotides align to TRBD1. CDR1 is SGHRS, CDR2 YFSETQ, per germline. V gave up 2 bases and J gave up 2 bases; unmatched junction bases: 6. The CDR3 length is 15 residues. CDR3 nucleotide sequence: TGCGCCAGCAGCTTTGGCGGGACAGGACCCTACGAGCAGTACTTC. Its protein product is CASSFGGTGPYEQYF.

The DNA of the CDR3 is TGTGCCAGTAGTTCCGGGACAGTGAACATTCAGTACTTC. Protein sequence: CASSSGTVNIQYF. V is TRBV19 and J is TRBJ2-4, with 7 bases matching TRBD1. The CDR3 is 13 amino acids. Germline values: CDR1 LNHDA, CDR2 SQIVND (reference sequence). The V and J ends lost 5 bases and 7 bases, in that order; junction bases with no gene match: 5.

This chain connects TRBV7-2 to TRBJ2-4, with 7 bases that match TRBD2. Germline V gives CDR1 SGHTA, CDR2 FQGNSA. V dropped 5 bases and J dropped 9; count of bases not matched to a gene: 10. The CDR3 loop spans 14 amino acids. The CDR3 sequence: CASSILAGPGIQYF. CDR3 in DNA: TGTGCCAGCAGCATATTAGCGGGTCCGGGCATTCAGTACTTC.

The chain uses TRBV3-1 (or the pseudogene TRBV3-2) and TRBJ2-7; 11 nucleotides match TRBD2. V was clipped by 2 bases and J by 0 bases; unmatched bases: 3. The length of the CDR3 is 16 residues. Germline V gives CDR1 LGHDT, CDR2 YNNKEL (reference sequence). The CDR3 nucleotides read TGTGCCAGCAGCCAAAGACTAGCGGGACTCTCCTACGAGCAGTACTTC. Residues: CASSQRLAGLSYEQYF.

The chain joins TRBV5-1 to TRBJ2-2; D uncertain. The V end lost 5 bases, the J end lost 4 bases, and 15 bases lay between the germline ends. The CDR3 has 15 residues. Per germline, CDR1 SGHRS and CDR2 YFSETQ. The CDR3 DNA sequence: TGCGCCAGCAGTCCCCTGGCGGTCGCCACCGGGGAGCTGTTTTTT. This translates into CASSPLAVATGELFF.

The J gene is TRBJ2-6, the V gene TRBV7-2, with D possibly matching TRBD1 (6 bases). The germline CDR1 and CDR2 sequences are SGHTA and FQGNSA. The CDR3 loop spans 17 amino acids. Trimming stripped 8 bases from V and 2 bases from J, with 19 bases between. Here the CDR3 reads CASGTGRTVTGANVLTF. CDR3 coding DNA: TGTGCCAGCGGCACAGGGAGAACGGTGACTGGGGCCAACGTCCTGACTTTC. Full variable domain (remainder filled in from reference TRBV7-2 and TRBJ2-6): GAGVSQSPSNKVTEKGKDVELRCDPISGHTALYWYRQSLGQGLEFLIYFQGNSAPDKSGLPSDRFSAERTGGSVSTLTIQRTQQEDSAVYLCASGTGRTVTGANVLTFGAGSRLTVL.

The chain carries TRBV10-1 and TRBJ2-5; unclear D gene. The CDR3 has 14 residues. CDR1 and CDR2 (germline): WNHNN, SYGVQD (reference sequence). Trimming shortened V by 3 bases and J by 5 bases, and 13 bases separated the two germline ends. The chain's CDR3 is CASSDYFGPETQYF. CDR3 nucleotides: TGCGCCAGCAGTGATTACTTTGGTCCGGAGACCCAGTACTTC.

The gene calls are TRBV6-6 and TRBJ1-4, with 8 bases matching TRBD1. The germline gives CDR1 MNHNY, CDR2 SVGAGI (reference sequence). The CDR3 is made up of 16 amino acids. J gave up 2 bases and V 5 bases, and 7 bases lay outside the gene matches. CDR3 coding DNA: TGTGCCAGCAGTACCGGGACAGGACTTACTAATGAAAAACTGTTTTTT. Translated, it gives CASSTGTGLTNEKLFF.

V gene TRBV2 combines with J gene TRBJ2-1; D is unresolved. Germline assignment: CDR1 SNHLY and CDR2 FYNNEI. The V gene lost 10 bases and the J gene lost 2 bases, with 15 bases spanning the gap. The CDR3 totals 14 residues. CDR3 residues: CATLLRGTYNEQFF. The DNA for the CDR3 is TGTGCCACGTTACTACGCGGTACCTACAATGAGCAGTTCTTC.

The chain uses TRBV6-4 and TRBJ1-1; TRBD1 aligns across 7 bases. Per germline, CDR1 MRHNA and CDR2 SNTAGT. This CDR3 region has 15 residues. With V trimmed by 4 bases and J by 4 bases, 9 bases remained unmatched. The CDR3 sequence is CASSGDRVGITEAFF. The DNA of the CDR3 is TGTGCCAGCAGTGGCGACAGGGTAGGGATCACTGAAGCTTTCTTT.

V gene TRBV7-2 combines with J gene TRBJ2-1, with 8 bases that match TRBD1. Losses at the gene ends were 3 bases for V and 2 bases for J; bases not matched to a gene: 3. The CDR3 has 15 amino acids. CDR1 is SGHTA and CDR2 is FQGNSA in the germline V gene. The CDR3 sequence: CASSFRRGPYNEQFF. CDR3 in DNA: TGTGCCAGCAGCTTCCGCAGGGGGCCCTACAATGAGCAGTTCTTC.